These 20 T cell receptor beta chains originate from one sample sequenced in a study of cytotoxic CD8 clonotypes in ibrutinib-treated CLL. Measured with immunoSEQ multiplex PCR; TCRdb has only the in-frame clones, and not every one. The sample has over 110,000 clones; more than 85% are singletons. The source was PBMCs, collected after 12 months of ibrutinib treatment. All receptors derive from a human donor with chronic lymphocytic leukemia.

The chain recombines TRBV27 with TRBJ2-7; possibly TRBD1 for D (6 bases). Looked up from germline, CDR1 is MNHEY and CDR2 is SMNVEV (reference sequence). This CDR3 spans 12 amino acids. Trimming pared 10 bases from V and 7 bases from J, leaving 17 bases between. The CDR3 DNA reads TGTGCCACCTCTCGAGGGGGTTGGGAGCAGTACTTC. Its translation is CATSRGGWEQYF.

The chain recombines TRBV7-9 with TRBJ2-2; D may be TRBD1 or TRBD2 (5 bases each). V was cut by 5 bases and J by 4 bases, with 23 bases left in between. Looked up from germline, CDR1 is SEHNR and CDR2 is FQNEAQ (reference sequence). The CDR3 length is 18 residues. The CDR3 loop is CASSTLGVGLGTTGELFF. CDR3 nucleotides: TGTGCCAGCAGCACCTTAGGTGTTGGTTTAGGGACCACCGGGGAGCTGTTTTTT.

On this clone itself: The junction does not match germline at one end; this may be a read error. The genes are TRBV28 and TRBJ2-7; the D gene is possibly TRBD2 (6 bases). Germline-derived CDR1 and CDR2 are MDHEN and SYDVKM. CDR3 length: 11 amino acids. The CDR3 DNA reads as TGTGCCAGCAGGGCTATCGGGAGCGCCGACTTC. It codes for CASRAIGSADF.

This clone was picked up a small number of times. The rearrangement links TRBV2 to TRBJ2-2; D might be TRBD1 (5 bases). The length of the CDR3 is 16 residues. Germline V lookup: CDR1 SNHLY, CDR2 FYNNEI. V shed 3 bases and J shed 0 bases, with 11 bases lying between them. The CDR3 protein is CASSDQGAPNTGELFF. The CDR3, as DNA: TGTGCCAGCAGTGACCAGGGCGCACCGAACACCGGGGAGCTGTTTTTT.

This clone appeared a single time. One end of the junction does not line up with germline, which may come from a read error. The chain joins TRBV11-3 to TRBJ2-3, with D perhaps TRBD2 (6 bases). CDR1 is SGHNT, CDR2 YENEEA, per germline. CDR3 length: 13 residues. DNA of the CDR3: TGTGCCAGCAGCGGAAGGGCCGGTTTAGAGCGGGATTTT. As protein: CASSGRAGLERDF.

The rearrangement joins TRBV7-9 to TRBJ1-5; no reliable D call. The V end was cut by 1 base, the J end by 1 base, with 11 bases between. Germline CDR1 and CDR2: SEHNR and FQNEAQ (reference sequence). The CDR3 spans 16 residues. The CDR3 is CASSLGQEGSNQPQHF. DNA of the CDR3: TGTGCCAGCAGCTTAGGCCAGGAGGGCAGCAATCAGCCCCAGCATTTT.

In this sample, this clone turned up once. The chain is built from TRBV7-9 and TRBJ2-4; D remains unclear. Trimming cost V 5 bases and J 0 bases, with 8 bases left between them. From germline, CDR1 is SEHNR and CDR2 FQNEAQ (reference sequence). The CDR3 is 14 residues long. CDR3 sequence: CASSDPLAKNIQYF. The CDR3 DNA follows: TGTGCCAGCAGCGACCCCCTAGCCAAAAACATTCAGTACTTC.

The genes are TRBV11-3 and TRBJ2-1, with D hard to call. Trimming shortened V by 5 bases and J by 5 bases, and 13 bases separated the two germline ends. Germline-derived CDR1 and CDR2 are SGHNT and YENEEA. The length of the CDR3 is 14 residues. In DNA, the CDR3 is TGTGCCAGCAGCCCCCTCGGTACTAACAATGAGCAGTTCTTC. This sequence encodes CASSPLGTNNEQFF.

This clone was seen just once. The gene calls are TRBV14 and TRBJ1-2; D is undetermined. CDR1 and CDR2 (germline): SGHDN, FVKESK. This CDR3 has 14 residues. Trimming cost V 0 bases and J 3 bases, with 8 bases left between them. CDR3 loop: CASSQDRRDYGYTF. CDR3 DNA sequence: TGTGCCAGCAGCCAAGATAGGCGAGACTATGGCTACACCTTC.

This clone was seen a handful of times. This chain links TRBV7-3 with TRBJ2-2; D gene unclear. The CDR3 sequence is 13 residues long. Trimming took off 2 bases at V and 6 bases at J, with 7 bases between the two ends. The germline V gene encodes CDR1 SGHTA and CDR2 FQGTGA. CDR3 in amino acids: CASSLFVSGELFF. The CDR3 DNA is TGTGCCAGCAGCTTATTTGTGTCCGGGGAGCTGTTTTTT.

CDR3: CASKAGGSQETQYF. DNA for the CDR3: TGTGCCAGCAAGGCGGGAGGGTCCCAAGAGACCCAGTACTTC. The chain joins TRBV2 to TRBJ2-5; 9 bases fit TRBD2. The CDR3 spans 14 residues. Germline V gene data show CDR1 as SNHLY and CDR2 as FYNNEI. With 7 bases clipped from V and 1 base from J, the junction kept 4 bases outside the gene matches.

For this clone: Other DNA sequences in the sample encode the same CDR3. CDR3 DNA: TGTGCCAGCAGCCCCGGACTAGCGGTAGATACGCAGTATTTT. Its protein product is CASSPGLAVDTQYF. V usage is TRBV7-3 and J usage is TRBJ2-3; 10 bases fit TRBD2. The CDR3 loop spans 14 amino acids. Germline V gives CDR1 SGHTA, CDR2 FQGTGA. The V gene end was trimmed by 5 bases and the J gene end by 5 bases; junction bases not matched to a gene: 4.

This clone was seen only a few times. V and J are TRBV2 and TRBJ2-6; D is undetermined. Deletions cut 4 bases from V and 4 bases from J, with 14 bases between. CDR3 length: 16 residues. CDR1 is SNHLY and CDR2 is FYNNEI in the germline V gene. The DNA of the CDR3 is TGTGCCAGCAGTGTACTCAGCCCCGCAGGGGCCAACGTCCTGACTTTC. Its protein product is CASSVLSPAGANVLTF.

This clone was found a few times. This same CDR3 is encoded by further DNA sequences in the sample. J is TRBJ2-5 and V is TRBV5-1; no clear D gene. The CDR3 covers 11 residues. CDR1 is SGHRS, CDR2 YFSETQ, per germline. The V gene lost 2 bases and the J gene lost 1 base, with 0 bases spanning the gap. This CDR3 is CASSFQETQYF. The CDR3 nucleotides read TGCGCCAGCAGCTTCCAAGAGACCCAGTACTTC.

The J gene is TRBJ1-1, the V gene TRBV5-1, with D tentatively TRBD1 (5 bases). CDR1 and CDR2 from the germline V gene are SGHRS and YFSETQ. This CDR3 region has 13 residues. With 7 bases removed from V and 1 base from J, the gap between germline ends came to 11 bases. CDR3 amino acids: CASSWGQNTEAFF. The CDR3 coding sequence is TGCGCCAGCTCTTGGGGCCAGAACACTGAAGCTTTCTTT.

This chain connects TRBV9 to TRBJ2-3; D is unresolved. The CDR3 is 16 residues long. Germline V gene data show CDR1 as SGDLS and CDR2 as YYNGEE. V was pared by 6 bases and J by 6 bases, with 23 bases between. CDR3 coding DNA: TGTGCCAGCAACCCAGGATTTGGGTTGTATGGGGATACGCAGTATTTT. Its translation: CASNPGFGLYGDTQYF.

The CDR3 here is CASSSVRIQSSYEQYF. The DNA of the CDR3 is TGTGCCAGCAGCTCCGTCCGTATCCAGAGCTCCTACGAGCAGTACTTC. This sequence joins TRBV7-9 and TRBJ2-7, with unresolved D. CDR1 is SEHNR and CDR2 is FQNEAQ in the germline V gene (reference sequence). The CDR3 is 16 residues long. V was clipped by 4 bases and J by 0 bases, with 16 bases between them.

The V gene is TRBV9, the J gene TRBJ2-1; perhaps TRBD1 as D (6 bases). The CDR3 has 14 amino acids. Between the trimmed V and J ends, which lost 0 bases and 4 bases, there was a span of 8 bases. Germline-derived CDR1 and CDR2 are SGDLS and YYNGEE. CDR3 sequence (DNA): TGTGCCAGCAGCGTAGGGACAGCTTACAATGAGCAGTTCTTC. It yields the protein CASSVGTAYNEQFF.

The J gene is TRBJ2-3, the V gene TRBV15; D gene ambiguous. CDR1 and CDR2 from the germline V gene are LNHNV and YYDKDF (reference sequence). CDR3 size: 12 residues. Trimming stripped 0 bases from V and 6 bases from J, with 4 bases between. CDR3 in DNA: TGTGCCACCAGCAGAGATCGGGATACGCAGTATTTT. It yields the protein CATSRDRDTQYF.

This clone occurred once. The V gene is TRBV6-5, the J gene TRBJ1-4, with D perhaps matching TRBD1 (5 bases). Germline CDR1 is MNHEY and CDR2 is SVGAGI. The V end was cut by 3 bases, the J end by 12 bases, with 8 bases between. This CDR3 is built from 11 residues. This CDR3 reads CASSYAGELFF. The CDR3 DNA reads as TGTGCCAGCAGTTATGCGGGGGAACTGTTTTTT.